The clone carrying this TCR beta chain was recorded a few times. Its antigen is still unknown. These data come from a study of identical twins. Per germline, CDR1 DFQATT and CDR2 SNEGSKA (reference sequence). Trimming stripped 3 bases from V and 8 bases from J, with 6 bases between. The CDR3 sequence is 10 residues long. TCRdb re-derived calls from the 5' RACE reads in MiXCR, one entry per CDR3 protein. The table has hundreds of thousands of distinct CDR3 sequences, roughly 7% seen once; the top ten hold roughly 3.6%. Whole-study findings and limits: While abundant cord blood beta clonotypes carried fewer insertions, memory repertoires showed no such pattern. Researchers reported weaker excess twin sharing in beta out-of-frame sequences. Conclusions came from cross-sectional statistical analysis, not from following the same donors.

The data were also submitted as part of a second study, on yellow fever vaccine responses in identical twins.

The sample was memory (CD45RO+) T cells sorted from blood. V is TRBV20-1 and J is TRBJ2-3; no definite D call. The sequence derives from a woman aged 18-29 years in good health. The CDR3 loop reads CSASFVTQYF. In DNA, the CDR3 is TGCAGTGCTAGTTTCGTTACGCAGTATTTT.